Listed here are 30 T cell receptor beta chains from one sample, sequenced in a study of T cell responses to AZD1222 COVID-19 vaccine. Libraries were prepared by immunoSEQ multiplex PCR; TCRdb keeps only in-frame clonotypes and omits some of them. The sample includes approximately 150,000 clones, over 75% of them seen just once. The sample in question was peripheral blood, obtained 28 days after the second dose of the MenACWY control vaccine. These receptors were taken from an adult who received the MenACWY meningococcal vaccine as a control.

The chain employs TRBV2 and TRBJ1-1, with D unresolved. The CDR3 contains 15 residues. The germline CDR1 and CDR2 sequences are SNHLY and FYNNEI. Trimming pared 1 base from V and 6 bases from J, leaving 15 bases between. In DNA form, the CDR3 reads TGTGCCAGCAGTGAAGGGATCCGGGTAAAGGCTGAAGCTTTCTTT. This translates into CASSEGIRVKAEAFF.

The CDR3 DNA follows: TGTGCCAGCAGCCAAGAGACTCGCGGGAGGTACACAGATACGCAGTATTTT. Protein: CASSQETRGRYTDTQYF. The chain has TRBV3-1 (or the pseudogene TRBV3-2) and TRBJ2-3; 8 bases agree with TRBD2. Germline-derived CDR1 and CDR2 are LGHDT and YNNKEL (reference sequence). This CDR3 is 17 amino acids long. J was trimmed by 2 bases and V by 0 bases; bases with no gene match: 7.

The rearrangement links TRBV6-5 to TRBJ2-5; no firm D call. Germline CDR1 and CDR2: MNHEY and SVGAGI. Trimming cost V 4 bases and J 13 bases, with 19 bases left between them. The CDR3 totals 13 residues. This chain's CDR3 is CASSSRPHGPGYF. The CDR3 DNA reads TGTGCCAGCAGTTCCCGCCCTCATGGGCCTGGGTACTTC.

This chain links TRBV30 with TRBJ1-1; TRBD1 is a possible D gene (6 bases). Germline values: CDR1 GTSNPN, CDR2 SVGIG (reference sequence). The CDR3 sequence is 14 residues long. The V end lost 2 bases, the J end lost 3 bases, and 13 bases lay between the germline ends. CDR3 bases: TGTGCCTGGAGTTCCCACGGGGGCTACACTGAAGCTTTCTTT. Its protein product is CAWSSHGGYTEAFF.

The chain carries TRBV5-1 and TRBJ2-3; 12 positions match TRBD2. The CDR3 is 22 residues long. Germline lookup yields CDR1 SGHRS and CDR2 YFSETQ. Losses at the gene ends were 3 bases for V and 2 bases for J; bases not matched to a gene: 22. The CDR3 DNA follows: TGCGCCAGCAGCTCCGGGACAGGGCCTACTAGCGGGAGGCCCGGCTACACAGATACGCAGTATTTT. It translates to CASSSGTGPTSGRPGYTDTQYF.

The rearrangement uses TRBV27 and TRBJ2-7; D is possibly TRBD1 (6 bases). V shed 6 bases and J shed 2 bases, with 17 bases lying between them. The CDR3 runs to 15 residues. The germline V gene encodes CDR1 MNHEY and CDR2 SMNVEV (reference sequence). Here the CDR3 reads CASRYRGTGAYEQYF. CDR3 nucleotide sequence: TGTGCCAGCAGATATAGGGGGACGGGTGCCTACGAGCAGTACTTC.

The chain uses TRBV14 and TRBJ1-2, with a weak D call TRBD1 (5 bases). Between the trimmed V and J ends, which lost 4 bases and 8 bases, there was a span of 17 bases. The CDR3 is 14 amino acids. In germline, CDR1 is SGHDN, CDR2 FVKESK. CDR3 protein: CASSPWAQGNGYTF. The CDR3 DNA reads TGTGCCAGCAGCCCTTGGGCCCAGGGTAACGGCTACACCTTC.

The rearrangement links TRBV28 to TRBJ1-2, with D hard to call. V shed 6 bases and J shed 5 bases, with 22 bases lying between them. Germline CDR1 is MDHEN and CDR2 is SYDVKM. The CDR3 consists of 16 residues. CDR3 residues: CASSKGLGIFKYGYTF. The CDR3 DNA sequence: TGTGCCAGCAGCAAGGGTCTAGGGATTTTTAAGTATGGCTACACCTTC.

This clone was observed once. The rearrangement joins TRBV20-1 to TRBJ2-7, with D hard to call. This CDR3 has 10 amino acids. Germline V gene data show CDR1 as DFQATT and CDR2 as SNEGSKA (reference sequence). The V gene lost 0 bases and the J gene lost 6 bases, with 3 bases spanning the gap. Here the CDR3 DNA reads TGCAGTGCTAGAGAAGTCGAGCAGTACTTC. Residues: CSAREVEQYF.

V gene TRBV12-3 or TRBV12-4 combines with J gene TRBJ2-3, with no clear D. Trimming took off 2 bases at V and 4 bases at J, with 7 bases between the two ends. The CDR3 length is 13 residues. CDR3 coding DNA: TGTGCCAGCAGTTTACTAGTGGCAGATACGCAGTATTTT. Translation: CASSLLVADTQYF.

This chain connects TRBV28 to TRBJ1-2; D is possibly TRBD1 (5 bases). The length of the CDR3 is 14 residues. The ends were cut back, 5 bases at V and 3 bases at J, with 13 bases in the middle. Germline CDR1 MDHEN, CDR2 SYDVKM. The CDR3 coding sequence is TGTGCCAGCAGTCCCATTAGAGGGGACTATGGCTACACCTTC. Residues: CASSPIRGDYGYTF.

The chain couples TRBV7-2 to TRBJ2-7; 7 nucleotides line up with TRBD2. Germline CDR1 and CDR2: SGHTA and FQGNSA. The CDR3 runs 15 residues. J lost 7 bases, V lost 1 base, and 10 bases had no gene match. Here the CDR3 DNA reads TGTGCCAGCAGCTTAGGGGGGGGGTCCCCGCGGGAGCAGTACTTC. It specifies CASSLGGGSPREQYF.

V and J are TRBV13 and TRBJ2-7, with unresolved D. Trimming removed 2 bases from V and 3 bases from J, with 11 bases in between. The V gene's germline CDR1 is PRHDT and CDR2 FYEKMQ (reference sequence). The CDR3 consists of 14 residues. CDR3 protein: CASSLKLLFYEQYF. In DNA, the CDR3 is TGTGCCAGCAGCTTAAAATTGCTTTTCTACGAGCAGTACTTC. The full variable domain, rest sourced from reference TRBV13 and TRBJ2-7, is AAGVIQSPRHLIKEKRETATLKCYPIPRHDTVYWYQQGPGQDPQFLISFYEKMQSDKGSIPDRFSAQQFSDYHSELNMSSLELGDSALYFCASSLKLLFYEQYFGPGTRLTVT.

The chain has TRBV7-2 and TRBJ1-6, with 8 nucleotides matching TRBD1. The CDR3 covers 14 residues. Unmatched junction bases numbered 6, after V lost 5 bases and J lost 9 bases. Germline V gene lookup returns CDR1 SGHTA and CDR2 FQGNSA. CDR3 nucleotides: TGTGCCAGCAGCCACGGACAGGGAGGTTCACCCCTCCACTTT. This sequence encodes CASSHGQGGSPLHF.

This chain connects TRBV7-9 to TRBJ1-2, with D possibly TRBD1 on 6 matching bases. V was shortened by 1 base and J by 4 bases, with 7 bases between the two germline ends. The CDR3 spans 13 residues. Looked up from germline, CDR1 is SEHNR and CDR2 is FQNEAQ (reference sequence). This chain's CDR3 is CASSLGTVYGYTF. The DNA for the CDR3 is TGTGCCAGCAGCTTAGGGACAGTCTATGGCTACACCTTC.

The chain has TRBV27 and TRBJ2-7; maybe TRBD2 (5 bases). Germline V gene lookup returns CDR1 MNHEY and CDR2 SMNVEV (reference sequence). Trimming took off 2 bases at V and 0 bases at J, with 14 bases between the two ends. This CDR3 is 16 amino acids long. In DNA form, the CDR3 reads TGTGCCAGCAGTTTACTACCGGAGGTATTCTCCTACGAGCAGTACTTC. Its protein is CASSLLPEVFSYEQYF.

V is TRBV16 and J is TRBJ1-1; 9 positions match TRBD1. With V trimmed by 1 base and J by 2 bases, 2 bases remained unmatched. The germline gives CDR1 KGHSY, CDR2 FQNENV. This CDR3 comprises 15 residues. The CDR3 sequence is CASSQLDRGNTEAFF. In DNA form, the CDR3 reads TGTGCCAGCAGCCAATTGGACAGGGGAAACACTGAAGCTTTCTTT.

For the CDR3, the DNA is TGTGCCAGCAGCTTAGTGCGGAGCTCCTACAATGAGCAGTTCTTC. Its protein product is CASSLVRSSYNEQFF. The chain uses TRBV11-2 and TRBJ2-1; D remains unclear. CDR3 length: 15 amino acids. CDR1 and CDR2 from the germline V gene are SGHAT and FQNNGV. V shed 1 base and J shed 0 bases, with 7 bases lying between them.

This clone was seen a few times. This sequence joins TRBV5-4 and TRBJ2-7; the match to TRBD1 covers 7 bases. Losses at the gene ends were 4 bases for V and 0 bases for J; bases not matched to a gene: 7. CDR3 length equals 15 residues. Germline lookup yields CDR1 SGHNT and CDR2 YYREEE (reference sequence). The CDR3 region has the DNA TGTGCCAGCAGCCCTCGGGACAGCAGCTCCTACGAGCAGTACTTC. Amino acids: CASSPRDSSSYEQYF. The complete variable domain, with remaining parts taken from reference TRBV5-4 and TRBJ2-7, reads ETGVTQSPTHLIKTRGQQVTLRCSSQSGHNTVSWYQQALGQGPQFIFQYYREEENGRGNFPPRFSGLQFPNYSSELNVNALELDDSALYLCASSPRDSSSYEQYFGPGTRLTVT.

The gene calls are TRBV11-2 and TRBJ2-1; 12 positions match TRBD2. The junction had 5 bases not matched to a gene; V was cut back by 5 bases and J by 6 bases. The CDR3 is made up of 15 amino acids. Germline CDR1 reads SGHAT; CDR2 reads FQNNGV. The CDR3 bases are TGTGCCAGCAGCCCTAGCGGGGGGGCCTTCAATGAGCAGTTCTTC. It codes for CASSPSGGAFNEQFF.

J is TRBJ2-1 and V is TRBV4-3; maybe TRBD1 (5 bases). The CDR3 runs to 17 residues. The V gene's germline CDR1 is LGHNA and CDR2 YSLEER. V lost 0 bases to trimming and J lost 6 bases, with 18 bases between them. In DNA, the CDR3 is TGCGCCAGCAGCCAAGATTTTACAGGCAGGGCGGTCAATGAGCAGTTCTTC. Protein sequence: CASSQDFTGRAVNEQFF.

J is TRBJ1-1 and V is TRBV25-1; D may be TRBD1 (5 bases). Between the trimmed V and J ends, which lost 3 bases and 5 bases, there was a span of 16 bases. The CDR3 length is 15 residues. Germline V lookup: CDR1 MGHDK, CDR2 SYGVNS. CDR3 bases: TGTGCCAGCAGTGATACGGGACGCTACCGAACTGAAGCTTTCTTT. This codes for CASSDTGRYRTEAFF.

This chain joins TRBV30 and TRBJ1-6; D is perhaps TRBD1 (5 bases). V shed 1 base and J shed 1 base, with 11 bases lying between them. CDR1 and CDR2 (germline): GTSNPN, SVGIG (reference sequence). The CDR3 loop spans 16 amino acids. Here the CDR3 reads CAWSARAVSYNSPLHF. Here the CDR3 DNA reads TGTGCCTGGAGTGCCAGGGCCGTGTCCTATAATTCACCCCTCCACTTT.

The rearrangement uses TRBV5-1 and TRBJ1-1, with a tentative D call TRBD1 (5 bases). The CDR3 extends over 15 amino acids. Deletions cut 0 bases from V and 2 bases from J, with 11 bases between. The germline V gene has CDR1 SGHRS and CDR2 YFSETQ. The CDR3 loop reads CASSLDGGGNTEAFF. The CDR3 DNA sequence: TGCGCCAGCAGCTTGGACGGGGGTGGAAACACTGAAGCTTTCTTT.

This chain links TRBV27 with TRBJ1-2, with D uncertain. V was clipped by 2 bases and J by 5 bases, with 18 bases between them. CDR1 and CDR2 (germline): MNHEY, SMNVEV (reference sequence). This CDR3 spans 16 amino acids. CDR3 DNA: TGTGCCAGCAGTTTAGACGGCCTCCCGGGGAGGTATGGCTACACCTTC. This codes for CASSLDGLPGRYGYTF.

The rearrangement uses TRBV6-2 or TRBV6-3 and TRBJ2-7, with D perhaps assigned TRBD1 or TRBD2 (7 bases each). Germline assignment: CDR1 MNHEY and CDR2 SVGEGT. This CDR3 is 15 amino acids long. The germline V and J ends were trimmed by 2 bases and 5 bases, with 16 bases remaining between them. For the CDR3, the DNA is TGTGCCAGCAGTTACGGGAGGGGGCGCCCCCACGAGCAGTACTTC. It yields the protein CASSYGRGRPHEQYF.

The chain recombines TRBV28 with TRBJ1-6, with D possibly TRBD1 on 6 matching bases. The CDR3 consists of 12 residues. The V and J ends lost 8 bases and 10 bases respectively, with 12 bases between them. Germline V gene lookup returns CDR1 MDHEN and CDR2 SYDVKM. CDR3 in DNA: TGTGCCAGCTCACAGGGTAAATCACCCCTCCACTTT. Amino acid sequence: CASSQGKSPLHF.

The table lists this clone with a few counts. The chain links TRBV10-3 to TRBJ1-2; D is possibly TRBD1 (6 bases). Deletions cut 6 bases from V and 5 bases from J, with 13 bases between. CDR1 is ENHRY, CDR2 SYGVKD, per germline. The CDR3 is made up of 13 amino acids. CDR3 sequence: CAIRGGTSYGYTF. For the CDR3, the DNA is TGTGCCATCAGGGGCGGGACAAGTTATGGCTACACCTTC.

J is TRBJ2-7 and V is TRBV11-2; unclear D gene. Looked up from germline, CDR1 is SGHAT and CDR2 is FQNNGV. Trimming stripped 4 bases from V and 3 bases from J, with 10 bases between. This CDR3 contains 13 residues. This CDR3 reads CASSSPGSYEQYF. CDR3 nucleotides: TGTGCCAGCAGCTCCCCCGGCAGCTACGAGCAGTACTTC.

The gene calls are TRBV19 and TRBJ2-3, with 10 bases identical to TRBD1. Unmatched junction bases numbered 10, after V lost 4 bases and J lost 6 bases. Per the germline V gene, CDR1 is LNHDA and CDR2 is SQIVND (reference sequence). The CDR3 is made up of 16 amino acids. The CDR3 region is CASSSPRDRGSDTQYF. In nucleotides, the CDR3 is TGTGCCAGTAGTAGCCCCCGGGACAGGGGTTCGGATACGCAGTATTTT.